These 12 T cell receptor beta chains came from one sample sequenced in a study of blood T cell repertoires in COVID-19. This table comes from immunoSEQ multiplex PCR, and its TCRdb copy is limited to in-frame clones, with some not included. The table shows 200,000 or so clones, with approximately 80% occurring only once. The sample taken for sequencing was peripheral blood. The receptors stem from a woman older than 75 with COVID-19, enrolled during active disease.

In its sample, this clone was seen once. This chain joins TRBV19 and TRBJ2-3, with 8 positions matching TRBD2. Germline V gene sequence: CDR1 LNHDA, CDR2 SQIVND (reference sequence). The CDR3 totals 16 residues. V was clipped by 5 bases and J by 0 bases; unmatched bases: 7. The DNA of the CDR3 is TGTGCCAGTAGTCTCTCAGCGGGGGCTAGCACAGATACGCAGTATTTT. This gives the protein CASSLSAGASTDTQYF.

The CDR3 loop is CASSPSPGQGAWETQYF. Here the CDR3 DNA reads TGTGCCAGCAGTCCCTCCCCGGGACAGGGGGCTTGGGAGACCCAGTACTTC. The V gene is TRBV28, the J gene TRBJ2-5, with TRBD1 matching 12 bases. This CDR3 contains 17 residues. Trimming at V came to 5 bases and at J to 5 bases, leaving 12 bases not matched to a gene. Germline CDR1 is MDHEN and CDR2 is SYDVKM.

The chain employs TRBV29-1 and TRBJ1-3; D ambiguous. The CDR3 is 14 residues long. Germline loops: CDR1 SQVTM, CDR2 ANQGSEA. V was cut by 6 bases and J by 2 bases, with 14 bases left in between. In nucleotides, the CDR3 is TGCAGCGTCGATAGCGGGCGAACTGGAAACACCATATATTTT. This codes for CSVDSGRTGNTIYF.

This chain links TRBV11-2 with TRBJ2-3; 12 bases match TRBD2. The V gene end was trimmed by 1 base and the J gene end by 8 bases; junction bases not matched to a gene: 13. The CDR3 runs to 18 residues. Germline loops: CDR1 SGHAT, CDR2 FQNNGV. The DNA of the CDR3 is TGTGCCAGCAGCTTAGGGGCTAGCGGGGGGGCCTATTTGGTTACGCAGTATTTT. Protein sequence: CASSLGASGGAYLVTQYF.

This clone came up once. The V and J genes are TRBV7-9 and TRBJ1-2; 7 nucleotides line up with TRBD1. The CDR3 has 14 amino acids. Germline CDR1 SEHNR, CDR2 FQNEAQ (reference sequence). After removal of 5 bases from V and 8 bases from J, the junction contained 11 bases not matched to a gene. The CDR3, as DNA: TGTGCCAGCAGCCTTTCAACAACAGGGGAGGGCTACACCTTC. Protein sequence: CASSLSTTGEGYTF.

This sequence joins TRBV5-1 and TRBJ2-7; TRBD1 might be the D (5 bases). V lost 4 bases, J lost 3 bases, and 20 bases lay in between. Per germline, CDR1 SGHRS and CDR2 YFSETQ. This CDR3 has 16 residues. The CDR3 bases are TGCGCCAGCAGCCCGGCGGTCCAGGGTACGGGCTACGAGCAGTACTTC. Protein sequence: CASSPAVQGTGYEQYF.

The count of this clone is one. The V call is TRBV2, the J call TRBJ1-4, with TRBD1 matching 7 bases. The junction had 2 bases not matched to a gene; V was cut back by 5 bases and J by 2 bases. Germline V gives CDR1 SNHLY, CDR2 FYNNEI. This CDR3 comprises 14 residues. In DNA form, the CDR3 reads TGTGCCAGCAGTACAGGGGAGACTAATGAAAAACTGTTTTTT. Its protein product is CASSTGETNEKLFF.

The V and J genes are TRBV18 and TRBJ1-4, with D possibly matching TRBD1 (5 bases). V dropped 2 bases and J dropped 8 bases, with 15 bases sitting between them. Germline CDR1 and CDR2: KGHSH and LQKENI. The CDR3 runs to 15 residues. CDR3 DNA: TGTGCCAGCTCACCATTTTCAGGGAAGGAGGAAAAACTGTTTTTT. Translating gives CASSPFSGKEEKLFF.

The J gene is TRBJ2-5, the V gene TRBV27, with 7 bases lining up with TRBD2. From germline, CDR1 is MNHEY and CDR2 SMNVEV (reference sequence). The CDR3 runs to 15 residues. Trimming at V came to 5 bases and at J to 4 bases, leaving 10 bases not matched to a gene. CDR3 in amino acids: CASSPEGRVGETQYF. The DNA for the CDR3 is TGTGCCAGCAGTCCTGAGGGGAGGGTGGGAGAGACCCAGTACTTC.

The gene calls are TRBV7-2 and TRBJ1-5, with unresolved D. The CDR3 is 15 residues long. V was pared by 9 bases and J by 7 bases, with 22 bases between. Germline assignment: CDR1 SGHTA and CDR2 FQGNSA. The CDR3, as DNA: TGTGCCAGTACCCTCCGGTCCGGTCAGGCCCAGCCCCAGCATTTT. Translation gives CASTLRSGQAQPQHF.

The chain is built from TRBV18 and TRBJ1-1, with TRBD1 as a possible D gene (6 bases). The V gene's germline CDR1 is KGHSH and CDR2 LQKENI. V was shortened by 2 bases and J by 1 base, with 8 bases between the two germline ends. The CDR3 runs 14 residues. The CDR3 protein is CASSPMTGNTEAFF. CDR3 nucleotides: TGTGCCAGCTCACCAATGACAGGGAACACTGAAGCTTTCTTT.

The chain carries TRBV7-9 and TRBJ2-2; maybe TRBD1 (6 bases). The CDR3 contains 14 residues. V was cut by 5 bases and J by 6 bases, with 13 bases left in between. Germline V CDR1 and CDR2: SEHNR, FQNEAQ (reference sequence). The CDR3 region is CASSGQGFAGELFF. CDR3 sequence (DNA): TGTGCCAGCAGCGGGCAGGGGTTCGCCGGGGAGCTGTTTTTT.